The sequence of this T cell receptor beta chain was determined in a study of T-cell memory formation after mild COVID-19 (dated by TCRdb to the early 2020s). Looking at the study overall: Most TCR sequence clusters were specific to one of the two donors. In a couple of donors, T-cell clones that expanded and contracted after mild COVID-19 were tracked by sequencing TCRalpha and TCRbeta repertoires over time. The cohort was made up of two young adult volunteers, one female and one male, who were previously healthy. On the study overall, not on this receptor specifically: Some responding clones were detected in pre-infection memory, suggesting pre-existing cross-reactive memory T cells joined the SARS-CoV-2 response. The study covered only a couple of mild cases, and larger cohorts including severe cases with pre-infection samples were considered necessary. Clones that contracted from day 15 to 85 showed balanced CD4/CD8 phenotypes, whereas a second wave of clones that expanded from day 15 to 37 leaned towards CD4+. Whether the second-wave clones peaking on day 37 were SARS-CoV-2 specific was not confirmed. Contracting CD4+ clones were located mainly in the CM and EM memory subsets, whereas CD8+ clones were found to be enriched in EMRA.

On this clonotype: No cognate antigen has been identified for it. Base qualities are not recorded, but no much larger clone differs from it by a single base.

Ficoll-Paque density gradient centrifugation was the method used to isolate PBMCs. The CDR3 has 13 amino acids, counting the end cysteine and phenylalanine. Just CDR3 DNA is preserved here, 39 bases in frame from base 1. Trimming costs V 1 base and J 6 bases, and their ends lie 9 bases apart. The CDR1 and CDR2 encoded by the germline V gene are SNHLY and FYNNEI. TCRdb records Illumina NovaSeq 6000 as the sequencer. TCRalpha and TCRbeta cDNA libraries were built by 5'RACE with constant-segment primers, adding sample barcodes and unique molecular identifiers. RNA was extracted from every sample with Trizol reagent. The libraries were amplified in two PCR steps, and the second step added a second sample barcode and Illumina TruSeq adapters. The libraries were sequenced on an Illumina NovaSeq using 2 x 150 bp paired-end reads. The authors' analysis ran thus. The reads were demultiplexed and collapsed into UMI-guided consensus sequences using migec v1.2.7. Using mixcr v2.1.11, UMI consensuses were aligned to TRA and TRB V and J templates and then assembled into clonotypes. Expanded or contracted clonotypes were those called significant by both edgeR and NoisET, with noise models trained on biological replicates. edgeR calls used a false discovery rate-adjusted p below 0.01 and a log2 fold-change threshold of 1. PCA with hierarchical clustering of max-normalized trajectories of the 1000 most abundant clonotypes was used as exploratory dynamics analysis. Separately sequenced CD4+ and CD8+ repertoires were used to assign a CD4 or CD8 phenotype to each responding clone. TCRdb reworked the public reads: Q25 trimming with fastp, MiXCR clone assembly, productive beta chains retained. Entries are consolidated by CDR3 protein sequence, retaining the most common genes and DNA. The V and J calls and clone size are TCRdb's, not the authors'. Here the sample has around 310,000 distinct CDR3 sequences; around a fifth occur a single time. The top ten clonotypes cover roughly a fifth of the sample.

The chain is assembled from TRBV2 and TRBJ1-1, with the D gene call left open. Material for sequencing was PBMCs or a T cell subset sorted from them (not recorded which). The receptor comes from a man younger than 35 who had mild COVID-19 (a few samples of this study predate the infection). The sample titles of this study are shuffled in the database, so cell type and time point are left out; the donor was told from shared clones. The bases are TGTGCCAGCAGTGAAGGGAGTGCCTCTGAAGCTTTCTTT. Protein translation: CASSEGSASEAFF.